Ten or more counts support the clone carrying this TCR beta chain. Its cognate antigen is unknown. CDR1 SEHNR and CDR2 FQNEAQ come from the germline V gene (reference sequence). The CDR3 extends over 18 amino acids. Trimming at V came to 4 bases and at J to 0 bases, leaving 6 bases not matched to a gene. Amplified regions were TCR beta CDR3 sequences from RNA transcripts. During a first-round RT-PCR of the TCR CDR3, the HTBI primer set was used. TCRdb processed the multiplex PCR reads anew with MiXCR; each CDR3 protein has one entry. The repertoire has about 410,000 distinct CDR3 sequences, roughly 14% of them found once; the top ten carry about 13%. The data stem from a study of T cells in Graves' hyperthyroidism and ophthalmopathy. Overall study results and limits: Stable hyperthyroidism was told apart from ophthalmopathy by a model built on 13 V-J features. Appearing also in blood were most of the thyroid clonotypes expanded above 0.001.

V usage is TRBV7-9 and J usage is TRBJ2-6, with 10 bases fitting TRBD1. This receptor was obtained from a man aged 18 to 35 with Graves' ophthalmopathy. Sequenced: blood. The DNA for the CDR3 is TGTGCCAGCAGCTCCCCGGGACAGGGGACCTCTGGGGCCAACGTCCTGACTTTC. Its translation: CASSSPGQGTSGANVLTF.